The T cell receptor (beta chain) described here comes from a study of blood T cell repertoires in COVID-19. As for the study in general: Samples representing acute and convalescent COVID-19 were sourced from the United States, Italy and Spain. Sample material is recorded as cDNA or gDNA derived from T cells, B-cell-depleted T cells, or PBMCs.

TCRdb's table, derived via immunoSEQ multiplex PCR, lists solely in-frame clones and lacks some. The data hold about 140,000 clones, with around three quarters observed a single time. J lost 4 bases, V lost 0 bases, and 7 bases had no gene match. The CDR3 totals 17 residues. Germline V gene lookup returns CDR1 KGHSH and CDR2 LQKENI. This receptor was taken from a man aged 50 or older with acute or convalescent COVID-19. This chain links TRBV18 with TRBJ2-2; 8 bases are a match to TRBD2. Source material: peripheral blood. CDR3 bases: TGTGCCAGCTCACCACCCCGAGCGGGGGTTTCCACCGGGGAGCTGTTTTTT. This codes for CASSPPRAGVSTGELFF.